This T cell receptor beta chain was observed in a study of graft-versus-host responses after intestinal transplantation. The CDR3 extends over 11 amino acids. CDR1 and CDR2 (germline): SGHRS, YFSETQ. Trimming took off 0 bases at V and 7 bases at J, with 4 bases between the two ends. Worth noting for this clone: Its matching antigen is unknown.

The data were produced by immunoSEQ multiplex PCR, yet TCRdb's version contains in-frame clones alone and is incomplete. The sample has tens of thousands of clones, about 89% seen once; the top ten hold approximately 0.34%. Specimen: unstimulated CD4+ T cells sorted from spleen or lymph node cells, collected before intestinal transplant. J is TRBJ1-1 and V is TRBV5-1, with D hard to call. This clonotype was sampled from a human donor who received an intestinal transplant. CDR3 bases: TGCGCCAGCAGCTTGGACAGTGAAGCTTTCTTT. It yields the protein CASSLDSEAFF.